The present T cell receptor (beta chain) was sequenced within a study of T cells in tuberculosis. At the level of the study: CD1B tetramers identified T cells specific for mycobacterial lipid GMM.

Sequencing of TCR-alpha and TCR-beta chains was unpaired. Measured with immunoSEQ multiplex PCR; TCRdb has only the in-frame clones, and not every one. Of 80,000 to 90,000 clones listed, approximately 90% are singletons. Cells were sorted from thawed PBMC rested overnight and stained with GMM-loaded CD1B tetramer, viability dye and anti-CD3. The CD1B tetramers carried C32 glucose monomycolate purified from Rhodococcus equi. CD14-expressing monocytes were removed from PBMC before cryopreservation and sorting. The study, taken as a whole, reports: The stringent gate may have excluded weak CD1B-GMM tetramer binders.

The V gene's germline CDR1 is SGHDT and CDR2 YYEEEE. V was shortened by 1 base and J by 4 bases, with 20 bases between the two germline ends. This CDR3 contains 17 residues. The chain carries TRBV5-6 and TRBJ2-5, with D tentatively TRBD1 (6 bases). This receptor was obtained from an adult woman with latent tuberculosis. Source material: CD1b-GMM tetramer-negative cells sorted from PBMCs. For the CDR3, the DNA is TGTGCCAGCAGCTTGACCCCCGAGATCTTCAGGGGAGAGACCCAGTACTTC. Translated: CASSLTPEIFRGETQYF.